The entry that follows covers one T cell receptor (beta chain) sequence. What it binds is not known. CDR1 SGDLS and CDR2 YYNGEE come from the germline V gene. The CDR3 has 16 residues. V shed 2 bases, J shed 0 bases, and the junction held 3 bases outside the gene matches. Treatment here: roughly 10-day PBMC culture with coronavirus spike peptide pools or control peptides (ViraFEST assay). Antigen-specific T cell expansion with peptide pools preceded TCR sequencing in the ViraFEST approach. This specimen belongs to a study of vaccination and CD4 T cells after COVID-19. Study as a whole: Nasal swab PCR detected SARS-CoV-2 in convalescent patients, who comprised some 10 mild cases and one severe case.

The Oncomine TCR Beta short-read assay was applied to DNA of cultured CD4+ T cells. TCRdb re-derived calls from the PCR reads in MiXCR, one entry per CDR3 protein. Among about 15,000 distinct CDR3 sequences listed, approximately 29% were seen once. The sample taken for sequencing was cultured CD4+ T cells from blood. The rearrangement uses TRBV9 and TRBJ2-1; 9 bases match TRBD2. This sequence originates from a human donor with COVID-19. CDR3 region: CASSVLAGSSYNEQFF. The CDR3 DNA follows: TGTGCCAGCAGCGTCCTAGCGGGGAGCTCCTACAATGAGCAGTTCTTC. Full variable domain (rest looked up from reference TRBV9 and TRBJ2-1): DSGVTQTPKHLITATGQRVTLRCSPRSGDLSVYWYQQSLDQGLQFLIQYYNGEERAKGNILERFSAQQFPDLHSELNLSSLELGDSALYFCASSVLAGSSYNEQFFGPGTRLTVL.